The clone carrying this TCR beta chain appeared many times. As yet, its antigen is unknown. Beta-chain TCR CDR3 regions were amplified from RNA transcripts. The first-round RT-PCR employed HTBI primers together with the Qiagen OneStep RT-PCR kit. A multiplex PCR was then performed as the second round. TCRdb redid the calling of the multiplex PCR reads with MiXCR, one entry per CDR3 protein. Among 400,000 or so distinct CDR3 sequences listed, about a sixth were seen once. Newly diagnosed hyperthyroidism donors, aged 18 to 65, duration under 2 months. Germline CDR1 and CDR2: SQVTM and ANQGSEA. This CDR3 contains 15 residues. V lost 5 bases, J lost 0 bases, and 16 bases lay in between. This sample was taken from a study of Graves' ophthalmopathy and Graves' hyperthyroidism. Study-wide findings and caveats: Most thyroid clonotypes with frequency above 0.001 were detected in blood too. Discrimination between ophthalmopathy and stable hyperthyroidism by a 13-signature model showed about 86% sensitivity and 65% to 84% specificity.

The origin of this receptor is an adult woman with stable Graves' hyperthyroidism. The chain links TRBV29-1 to TRBJ1-1; D not certain. Sequences were obtained from peripheral blood. The CDR3 loop reads CSVRLRKGMNTEAFF. In nucleotides, the CDR3 is TGCAGCGTTCGCCTGCGTAAGGGCATGAACACTGAAGCTTTCTTT.